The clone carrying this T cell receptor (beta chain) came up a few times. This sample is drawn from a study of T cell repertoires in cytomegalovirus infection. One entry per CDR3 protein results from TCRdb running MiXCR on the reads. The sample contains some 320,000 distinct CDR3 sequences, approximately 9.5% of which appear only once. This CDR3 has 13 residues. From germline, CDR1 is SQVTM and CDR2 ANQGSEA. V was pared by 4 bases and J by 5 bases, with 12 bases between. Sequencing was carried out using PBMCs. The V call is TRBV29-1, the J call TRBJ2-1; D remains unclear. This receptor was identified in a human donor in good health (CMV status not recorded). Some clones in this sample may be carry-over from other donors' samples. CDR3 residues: CSVGPAQNNEQFF. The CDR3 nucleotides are TGCAGCGTTGGGCCAGCGCAGAACAATGAGCAGTTCTTC.